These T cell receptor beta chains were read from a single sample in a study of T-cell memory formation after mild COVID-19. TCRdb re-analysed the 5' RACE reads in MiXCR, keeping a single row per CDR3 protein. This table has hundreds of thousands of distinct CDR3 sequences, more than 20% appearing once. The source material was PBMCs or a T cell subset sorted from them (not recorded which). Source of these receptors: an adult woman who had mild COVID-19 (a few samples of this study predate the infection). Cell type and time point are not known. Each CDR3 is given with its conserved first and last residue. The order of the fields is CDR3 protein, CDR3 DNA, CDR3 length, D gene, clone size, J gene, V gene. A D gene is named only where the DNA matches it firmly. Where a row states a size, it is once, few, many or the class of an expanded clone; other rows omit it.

CDR3 protein: CASTPGLAGPTDTQYF
CDR3 DNA: TGTGCCAGCACCCCGGGACTAGCGGGGCCCACAGATACGCAGTATTTT
CDR3 length: 16
D gene: TRBD2
clone size: NA
J gene: TRBJ2-3
V gene: TRBV12-3/TRBV12-4

CDR3 protein: CASSPGGTTDTQYF
CDR3 DNA: TGTGCCAGCTCACCGGGTGGGACCACAGATACGCAGTATTTT
CDR3 length: 14
D gene: NA
clone size: few
J gene: TRBJ2-3
V gene: TRBV18

CDR3 protein: CASRWGGTDTQYF
CDR3 DNA: TGTGCCAGCCGGTGGGGTGGCACAGATACGCAGTATTTT
CDR3 length: 13
D gene: NA
clone size: few
J gene: TRBJ2-3
V gene: TRBV28

CDR3 protein: CASSQMGLAGPEQFF
CDR3 DNA: TGTGCCAGCAGCCAAATGGGACTAGCGGGACCTGAGCAGTTCTTC
CDR3 length: 15
D gene: TRBD2
clone size: few
J gene: TRBJ2-1
V gene: TRBV14

CDR3 protein: CASSDQWSSTDTQYF
CDR3 DNA: TGTGCCAGCAGCGACCAGTGGTCTAGCACAGATACGCAGTATTTT
CDR3 length: 15
D gene: NA
clone size: few
J gene: TRBJ2-3
V gene: TRBV7-2

CDR3 protein: CSAMGLLGSGANVLTF
CDR3 DNA: TGCAGCGCCATGGGCCTTCTCGGCTCTGGGGCCAACGTCCTGACTTTC
CDR3 length: 16
D gene: NA
clone size: NA
J gene: TRBJ2-6
V gene: TRBV29-1

CDR3 protein: CASSLGGISGQETQYF
CDR3 DNA: TGTGCCAGCAGCTTAGGGGGGATTAGCGGACAAGAGACCCAGTACTTC
CDR3 length: 16
D gene: NA
clone size: few
J gene: TRBJ2-5
V gene: TRBV7-8

CDR3 protein: CASSYTHRDNNEQFF
CDR3 DNA: TGTGCCAGCAGTTACACTCACCGGGACAACAATGAGCAGTTCTTC
CDR3 length: 15
D gene: NA
clone size: NA
J gene: TRBJ2-1
V gene: TRBV6-5

CDR3 protein: CSALAGDGRNEQFF
CDR3 DNA: TGCAGTGCTCTAGCGGGAGATGGGAGGAATGAGCAGTTCTTC
CDR3 length: 14
D gene: TRBD2
clone size: NA
J gene: TRBJ2-1
V gene: TRBV20-1

CDR3 protein: CASSQGLAILGELFF
CDR3 DNA: TGTGCCAGCAGCCAAGGACTAGCGATCCTCGGGGAGCTGTTTTTT
CDR3 length: 15
D gene: TRBD2
clone size: few
J gene: TRBJ2-2
V gene: TRBV2

CDR3 protein: CASSSSGQGLTDTQYF
CDR3 DNA: TGTGCCAGCAGCTCCTCGGGACAGGGACTCACAGATACGCAGTATTTT
CDR3 length: 16
D gene: TRBD1
clone size: few
J gene: TRBJ2-3
V gene: TRBV7-9

CDR3 protein: CASSLEGYTGELFF
CDR3 DNA: TGTGCCAGCAGCTTAGAGGGATACACCGGGGAGCTGTTTTTT
CDR3 length: 14
D gene: NA
clone size: NA
J gene: TRBJ2-2
V gene: TRBV7-6

CDR3 protein: CSATRGNTIYF
CDR3 DNA: TGCAGTGCTACCCGGGGAAACACCATATATTTT
CDR3 length: 11
D gene: NA
clone size: few
J gene: TRBJ1-3
V gene: TRBV20-1

CDR3 protein: CASGGRTSTDTQYF
CDR3 DNA: TGTGCCAGCGGGGGTCGCACTAGCACAGATACGCAGTATTTT
CDR3 length: 14
D gene: NA
clone size: NA
J gene: TRBJ2-3
V gene: TRBV2

CDR3 protein: CASSVTGIGTEAFF
CDR3 DNA: TGTGCCAGCAGCGTGACAGGGATAGGCACTGAAGCTTTCTTT
CDR3 length: 14
D gene: TRBD1
clone size: few
J gene: TRBJ1-1
V gene: TRBV6-1

CDR3 protein: CASRVEGGLHTDTQYF
CDR3 DNA: TGTGCCAGCAGAGTCGAAGGGGGGCTCCACACAGATACGCAGTATTTT
CDR3 length: 16
D gene: NA
clone size: NA
J gene: TRBJ2-3
V gene: TRBV12-3/TRBV12-4

CDR3 protein: CASSVNPQGASTDTQYF
CDR3 DNA: TGTGCCAGCAGCGTAAACCCCCAGGGGGCGAGCACAGATACGCAGTATTTT
CDR3 length: 17
D gene: TRBD1
clone size: NA
J gene: TRBJ2-3
V gene: TRBV9

CDR3 protein: CASSPAAGTVREQYF
CDR3 DNA: TGTGCCAGCAGCCCAGCCGCCGGGACAGTTCGTGAGCAGTACTTC
CDR3 length: 15
D gene: TRBD1
clone size: few
J gene: TRBJ2-7
V gene: TRBV7-6

CDR3 protein: CASSWSGTGIREQYF
CDR3 DNA: TGTGCCAGCAGTTGGTCCGGGACAGGGATTCGCGAGCAGTACTTC
CDR3 length: 15
D gene: TRBD1
clone size: few
J gene: TRBJ2-7
V gene: TRBV12-3/TRBV12-4

CDR3 protein: CASSDNRDGYTF
CDR3 DNA: TGCGCCAGCAGCGACAACAGGGACGGCTACACCTTC
CDR3 length: 12
D gene: NA
clone size: few
J gene: TRBJ1-2
V gene: TRBV5-1

CDR3 protein: CASSFPGPEAFF
CDR3 DNA: TGCGCCAGCAGCTTCCCGGGCCCCGAGGCTTTCTTT
CDR3 length: 12
D gene: NA
clone size: NA
J gene: TRBJ1-1
V gene: TRBV5-1

CDR3 protein: CATSSGVGRNTWELFF
CDR3 DNA: TGTGCCACCAGCAGTGGAGTAGGGAGGAACACCTGGGAGCTGTTTTTT
CDR3 length: 16
D gene: NA
clone size: NA
J gene: TRBJ2-2
V gene: TRBV15

CDR3 protein: CASSLGLDTGEQYF
CDR3 DNA: TGTGCCAGCAGCTTAGGGCTAGACACAGGCGAGCAGTACTTC
CDR3 length: 14
D gene: NA
clone size: few
J gene: TRBJ2-7
V gene: TRBV7-8

CDR3 protein: CASSYGWPGSSSYNSPLHF
CDR3 DNA: TGTGCCAGCAGTTACGGCTGGCCCGGCTCGAGCTCCTATAATTCACCCCTCCACTTT
CDR3 length: 19
D gene: NA
clone size: many
J gene: TRBJ1-6
V gene: TRBV6-5

CDR3 protein: CSAMRSGMGTRTDTQYF
CDR3 DNA: TGCAGTGCTATGCGGAGTGGGATGGGTACTCGCACAGATACGCAGTATTTT
CDR3 length: 17
D gene: NA
clone size: few
J gene: TRBJ2-3
V gene: TRBV20-1

CDR3 protein: CATSDLREEQFF
CDR3 DNA: TGTGCCACCAGTGATTTGAGGGAAGAGCAGTTCTTC
CDR3 length: 12
D gene: NA
clone size: NA
J gene: TRBJ2-1
V gene: TRBV24-1

CDR3 protein: CASKARDGDGELFF
CDR3 DNA: TGTGCCAGCAAGGCCCGAGACGGGGACGGGGAGCTGTTTTTT
CDR3 length: 14
D gene: NA
clone size: NA
J gene: TRBJ2-2
V gene: TRBV5-4

CDR3 protein: CASSIGTASHQPQHF
CDR3 DNA: TGTGCCAGCAGCATAGGGACAGCCTCCCATCAGCCCCAGCATTTT
CDR3 length: 15
D gene: TRBD1
clone size: few
J gene: TRBJ1-5
V gene: TRBV6-6

CDR3 protein: CSVRLAGGSYNEQFF
CDR3 DNA: TGCAGCGTTCGCTTAGCGGGGGGGTCATACAATGAGCAGTTCTTC
CDR3 length: 15
D gene: TRBD2
clone size: few
J gene: TRBJ2-1
V gene: TRBV29-1

CDR3 protein: CASSTGGLLYNEQFF
CDR3 DNA: TGTGCCAGCAGTACGGGGGGACTACTCTACAATGAGCAGTTCTTC
CDR3 length: 15
D gene: TRBD2
clone size: many
J gene: TRBJ2-1
V gene: TRBV2

CDR3 protein: CASSEQRGAFNEQFF
CDR3 DNA: TGTGCCAGCAGTGAACAGCGGGGGGCATTCAATGAGCAGTTCTTC
CDR3 length: 15
D gene: TRBD2
clone size: NA
J gene: TRBJ2-1
V gene: TRBV2

CDR3 protein: CSVVATGYWSEQFF
CDR3 DNA: TGCAGCGTTGTTGCGACAGGGTATTGGAGTGAGCAGTTCTTC
CDR3 length: 14
D gene: TRBD1
clone size: NA
J gene: TRBJ2-1
V gene: TRBV29-1

CDR3 protein: CATSAGGMETQYF
CDR3 DNA: TGTGCCACCTCAGCCGGAGGGATGGAGACCCAGTACTTC
CDR3 length: 13
D gene: NA
clone size: NA
J gene: TRBJ2-5
V gene: TRBV7-3

CDR3 protein: CASSWLTGYSNQPQHF
CDR3 DNA: TGTGCCAGCAGTTGGTTGACAGGATATAGCAATCAGCCCCAGCATTTT
CDR3 length: 16
D gene: NA
clone size: once
J gene: TRBJ1-5
V gene: TRBV12-3/TRBV12-4

CDR3 protein: CATSRDERMAAFF
CDR3 DNA: TGTGCCACCAGCAGAGACGAGAGGATGGCAGCTTTCTTT
CDR3 length: 13
D gene: NA
clone size: NA
J gene: TRBJ1-1
V gene: TRBV15

CDR3 protein: CASSFGGGFGPGANVLTF
CDR3 DNA: TGTGCCAGCAGTTTTGGAGGGGGGTTTGGGCCTGGGGCCAACGTCCTGACTTTC
CDR3 length: 18
D gene: NA
clone size: NA
J gene: TRBJ2-6
V gene: TRBV12-3/TRBV12-4

CDR3 protein: CASSSPRTAHTYEQYF
CDR3 DNA: TGTGCCAGCAGTTCGCCGAGAACAGCTCATACCTACGAGCAGTACTTC
CDR3 length: 16
D gene: NA
clone size: NA
J gene: TRBJ2-7
V gene: TRBV12-3/TRBV12-4

CDR3 protein: CSVEQGGRSSYEQYF
CDR3 DNA: TGCAGCGTCGAACAGGGAGGTAGAAGCTCCTACGAGCAGTACTTC
CDR3 length: 15
D gene: NA
clone size: NA
J gene: TRBJ2-7
V gene: TRBV29-1

CDR3 protein: CASSLGVRTGDNSYF
CDR3 DNA: TGTGCCAGCAGCTTGGGGGTAAGGACAGGGGATAATTCGTACTTC
CDR3 length: 15
D gene: TRBD1
clone size: few
J gene: TRBJ2-7
V gene: TRBV5-6

CDR3 protein: CASSPRLAPETQYF
CDR3 DNA: TGTGCCAGCAGCCCGCGACTAGCCCCAGAGACCCAGTACTTC
CDR3 length: 14
D gene: TRBD2
clone size: NA
J gene: TRBJ2-5
V gene: TRBV7-7

CDR3 protein: CASSAMGGQVSYNEQFF
CDR3 DNA: TGTGCCAGCAGCGCCATGGGCGGACAGGTCTCCTACAATGAGCAGTTCTTC
CDR3 length: 17
D gene: TRBD1
clone size: few
J gene: TRBJ2-1
V gene: TRBV9

CDR3 protein: CSAIREGRHEQYF
CDR3 DNA: TGCAGTGCTATCCGAGAGGGAAGGCACGAGCAGTACTTC
CDR3 length: 13
D gene: NA
clone size: NA
J gene: TRBJ2-7
V gene: TRBV20-1

CDR3 protein: CASSHDRVAYNSPLHF
CDR3 DNA: TGCGCCAGCAGCCATGACAGGGTCGCCTATAATTCACCCCTCCACTTT
CDR3 length: 16
D gene: TRBD1
clone size: NA
J gene: TRBJ1-6
V gene: TRBV5-1

CDR3 protein: CASRTGGSDTQYF
CDR3 DNA: TGTGCCAGCAGGACCGGGGGCTCAGATACGCAGTATTTT
CDR3 length: 13
D gene: NA
clone size: NA
J gene: TRBJ2-3
V gene: TRBV6-5

CDR3 protein: CSASAPRQAEGQLFF
CDR3 DNA: TGCAGTGCTAGCGCCCCCAGACAGGCCGAGGGACAACTGTTTTTT
CDR3 length: 15
D gene: NA
clone size: NA
J gene: TRBJ1-4
V gene: TRBV20-1

CDR3 protein: CASSSLTGVIAYEQYF
CDR3 DNA: TGTGCCAGCAGCTCATTGACAGGGGTTATCGCCTACGAGCAGTACTTC
CDR3 length: 16
D gene: TRBD1
clone size: few
J gene: TRBJ2-7
V gene: TRBV5-6

CDR3 protein: CASGPGSYEQYF
CDR3 DNA: TGTGCTAGTGGTCCCGGGAGTTACGAGCAGTACTTC
CDR3 length: 12
D gene: NA
clone size: NA
J gene: TRBJ2-7
V gene: TRBV12-5

CDR3 protein: CASSSGTGGSRPDTQYF
CDR3 DNA: TGTGCCAGCAGTTCCGGGACAGGGGGTAGTAGGCCAGATACGCAGTATTTT
CDR3 length: 17
D gene: TRBD1
clone size: NA
J gene: TRBJ2-3
V gene: TRBV27

CDR3 protein: CASSQEGRHTGELFF
CDR3 DNA: TGTGCCAGCAGCCAAGAGGGCCGGCACACCGGGGAGCTGTTTTTT
CDR3 length: 15
D gene: NA
clone size: few
J gene: TRBJ2-2
V gene: TRBV4-2

CDR3 protein: CASSWGGAAISYEQYF
CDR3 DNA: TGTGCCAGCAGTTGGGGTGGGGCGGCGATCTCCTACGAGCAGTACTTC
CDR3 length: 16
D gene: NA
clone size: NA
J gene: TRBJ2-7
V gene: TRBV12-3/TRBV12-4

CDR3 protein: CASSPLPGQGDTEAFF
CDR3 DNA: TGTGCCAGCAGTCCTTTACCAGGACAGGGAGACACTGAAGCTTTCTTT
CDR3 length: 16
D gene: TRBD1
clone size: NA
J gene: TRBJ1-1
V gene: TRBV12-3/TRBV12-4

CDR3 protein: CAWRTRREGRYEQFF
CDR3 DNA: TGTGCCTGGAGGACGAGGCGGGAGGGAAGGTATGAGCAGTTCTTC
CDR3 length: 15
D gene: TRBD2
clone size: many
J gene: TRBJ2-1
V gene: TRBV30

CDR3 protein: CASSLSGDGNEQYF
CDR3 DNA: TGTGCCAGCAGTTTATCCGGGGACGGCAACGAGCAGTACTTC
CDR3 length: 14
D gene: NA
clone size: NA
J gene: TRBJ2-7
V gene: TRBV27

CDR3 protein: CASSVGQGGTEAFF
CDR3 DNA: TGTGCCAGCAGTGTAGGACAGGGAGGAACTGAAGCTTTCTTT
CDR3 length: 14
D gene: TRBD1
clone size: many
J gene: TRBJ1-1
V gene: TRBV9

CDR3 protein: CSVEEAGSVGTFF
CDR3 DNA: TGCAGCGTTGAAGAGGCAGGGTCGGTAGGGACTTTCTTT
CDR3 length: 13
D gene: NA
clone size: NA
J gene: TRBJ1-1
V gene: TRBV29-1

CDR3 protein: CASEVEANTGELFF
CDR3 DNA: TGCGCCAGCGAGGTCGAAGCGAACACCGGGGAGCTGTTTTTT
CDR3 length: 14
D gene: NA
clone size: NA
J gene: TRBJ2-2
V gene: TRBV5-1

CDR3 protein: CASRITEGWTEAFF
CDR3 DNA: TGTGCCAGCAGAATAACAGAAGGTTGGACTGAAGCTTTCTTT
CDR3 length: 14
D gene: NA
clone size: NA
J gene: TRBJ1-1
V gene: TRBV12-3/TRBV12-4

CDR3 protein: CASSYGTVPTGELFF
CDR3 DNA: TGTGCCAGCAGTTACGGGACAGTCCCCACCGGGGAGCTGTTTTTT
CDR3 length: 15
D gene: TRBD1
clone size: few
J gene: TRBJ2-2
V gene: TRBV6-2/TRBV6-3

CDR3 protein: CASSLNGGRLRNIQYF
CDR3 DNA: TGTGCCAGCAGTTTAAACGGCGGGAGGTTGAGAAACATTCAGTACTTC
CDR3 length: 16
D gene: TRBD2
clone size: NA
J gene: TRBJ2-4
V gene: TRBV12-3/TRBV12-4